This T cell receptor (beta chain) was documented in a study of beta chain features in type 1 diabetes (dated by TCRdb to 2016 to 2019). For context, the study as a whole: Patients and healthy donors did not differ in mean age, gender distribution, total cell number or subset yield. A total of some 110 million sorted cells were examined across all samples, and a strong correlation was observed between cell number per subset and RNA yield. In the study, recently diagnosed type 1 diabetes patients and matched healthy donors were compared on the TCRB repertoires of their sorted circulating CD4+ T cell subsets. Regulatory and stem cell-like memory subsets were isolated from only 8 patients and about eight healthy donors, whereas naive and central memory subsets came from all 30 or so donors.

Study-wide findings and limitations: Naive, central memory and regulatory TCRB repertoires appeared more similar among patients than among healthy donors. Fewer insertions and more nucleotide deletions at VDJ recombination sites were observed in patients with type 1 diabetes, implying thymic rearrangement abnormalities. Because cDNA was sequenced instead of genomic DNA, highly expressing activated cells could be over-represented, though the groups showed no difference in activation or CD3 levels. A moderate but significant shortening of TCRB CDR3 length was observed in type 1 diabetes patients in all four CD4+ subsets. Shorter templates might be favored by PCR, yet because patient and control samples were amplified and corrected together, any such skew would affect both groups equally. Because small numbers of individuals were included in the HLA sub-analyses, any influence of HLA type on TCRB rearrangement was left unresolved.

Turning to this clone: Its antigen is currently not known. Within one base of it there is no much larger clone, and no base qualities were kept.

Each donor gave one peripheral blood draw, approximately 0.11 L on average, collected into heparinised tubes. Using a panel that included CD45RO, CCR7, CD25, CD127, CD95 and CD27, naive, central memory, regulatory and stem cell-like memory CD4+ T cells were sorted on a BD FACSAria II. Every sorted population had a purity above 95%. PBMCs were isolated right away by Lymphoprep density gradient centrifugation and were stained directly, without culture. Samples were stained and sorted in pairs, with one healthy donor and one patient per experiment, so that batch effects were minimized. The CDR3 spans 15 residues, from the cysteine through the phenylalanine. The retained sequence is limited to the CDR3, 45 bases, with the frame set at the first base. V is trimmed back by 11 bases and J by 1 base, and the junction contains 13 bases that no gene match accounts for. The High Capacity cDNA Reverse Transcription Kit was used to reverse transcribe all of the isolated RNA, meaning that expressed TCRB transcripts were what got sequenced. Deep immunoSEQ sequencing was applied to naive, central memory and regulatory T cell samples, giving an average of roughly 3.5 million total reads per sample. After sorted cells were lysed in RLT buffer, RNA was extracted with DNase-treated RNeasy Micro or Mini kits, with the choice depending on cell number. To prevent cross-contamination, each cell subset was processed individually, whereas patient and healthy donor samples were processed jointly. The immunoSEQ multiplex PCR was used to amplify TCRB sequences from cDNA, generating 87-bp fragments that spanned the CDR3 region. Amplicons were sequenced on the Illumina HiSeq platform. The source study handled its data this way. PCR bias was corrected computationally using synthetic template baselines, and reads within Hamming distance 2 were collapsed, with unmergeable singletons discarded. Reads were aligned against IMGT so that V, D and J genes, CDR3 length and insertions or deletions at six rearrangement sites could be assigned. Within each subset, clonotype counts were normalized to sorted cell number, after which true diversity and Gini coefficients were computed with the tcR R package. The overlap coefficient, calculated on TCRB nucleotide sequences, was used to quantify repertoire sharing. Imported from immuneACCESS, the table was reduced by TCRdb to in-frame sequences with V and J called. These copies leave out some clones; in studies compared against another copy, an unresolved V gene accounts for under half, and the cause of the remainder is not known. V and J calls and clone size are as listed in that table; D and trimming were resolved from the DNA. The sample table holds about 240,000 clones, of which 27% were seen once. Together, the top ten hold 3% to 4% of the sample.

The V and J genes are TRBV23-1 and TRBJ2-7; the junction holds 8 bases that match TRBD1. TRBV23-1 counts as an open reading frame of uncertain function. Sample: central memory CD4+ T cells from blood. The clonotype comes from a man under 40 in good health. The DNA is TGCGCCGGCCGACCTTGGACAGGGTGGTCCTACGAGCAGTACTTC. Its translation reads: CAGRPWTGWSYEQYF.